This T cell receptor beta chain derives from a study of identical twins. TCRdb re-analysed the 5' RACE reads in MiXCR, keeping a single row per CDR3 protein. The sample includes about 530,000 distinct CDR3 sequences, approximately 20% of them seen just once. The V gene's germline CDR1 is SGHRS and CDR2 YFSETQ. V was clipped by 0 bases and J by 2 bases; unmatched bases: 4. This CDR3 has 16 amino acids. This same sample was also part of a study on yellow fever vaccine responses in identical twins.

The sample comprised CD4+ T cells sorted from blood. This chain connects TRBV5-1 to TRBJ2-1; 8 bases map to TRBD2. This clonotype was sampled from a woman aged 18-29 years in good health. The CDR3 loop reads CASSLVGTSAYNEQFF. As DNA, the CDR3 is TGCGCCAGCAGCTTGGTGGGGACTAGTGCCTACAATGAGCAGTTCTTC.